This passage covers 23 T cell receptor beta chains from one sample sequenced in a study of cytotoxic CD8 clonotypes in ibrutinib-treated CLL. Repertoires were generated with immunoSEQ multiplex PCR, while TCRdb's copy carries only in-frame clones and drops some. The repertoire includes about 50,000 clones, roughly three fifths of them detected once, and less than 30% sits in the top ten. Sequencing was performed on PBMCs, taken after 24 months of ibrutinib treatment. The receptors were sampled from a human donor with chronic lymphocytic leukemia.

The chain combines TRBV5-4 with TRBJ1-1, with D possibly TRBD1 on 5 matching bases. The CDR3 runs 13 residues. CDR1 SGHNT and CDR2 YYREEE come from the germline V gene (reference sequence). The ends were cut back, 4 bases at V and 5 bases at J, with 12 bases in the middle. The CDR3 nucleotides are TGTGCCAGCAGCGGGGACCGGGCAACTGAAGCTTTCTTT. This encodes CASSGDRATEAFF. The full variable domain, with the rest looked up from reference TRBV5-4 and TRBJ1-1, is ETGVTQSPTHLIKTRGQQVTLRCSSQSGHNTVSWYQQALGQGPQFIFQYYREEENGRGNFPPRFSGLQFPNYSSELNVNALELDDSALYLCASSGDRATEAFFGQGTRLTVV.

This clone was detected only a few times. This sequence joins TRBV29-1 and TRBJ1-1; D gene unclear. Between the trimmed V and J ends, which lost 8 bases and 8 bases, there was a span of 15 bases. CDR3 length: 11 amino acids. CDR1 is SQVTM, CDR2 ANQGSEA, per germline. CDR3 nucleotide sequence: TGCAGCTCACGGACGGCCCAGGAAGCTTTCTTT. Encoded protein: CSSRTAQEAFF.

The rearrangement joins TRBV9 to TRBJ1-2, with a weak D call TRBD1 (5 bases). Trimming pared 1 base from V and 1 base from J, leaving 14 bases between. There are 16 residues in the CDR3. CDR1 SGDLS and CDR2 YYNGEE come from the germline V gene. The CDR3 DNA follows: TGTGCCAGCAGCGTATCGGCCGGGGGAGATAACTATGGCTACACCTTC. This encodes CASSVSAGGDNYGYTF.

In DNA, the CDR3 is TGTGCCAGCAGCTTCCGGCCCAGGGATCATCAGCCCCAGCATTTT. Translating gives CASSFRPRDHQPQHF. The rearrangement joins TRBV5-5 to TRBJ1-5; TRBD1 is a possible D gene (5 bases). Between the trimmed V and J ends, which lost 2 bases and 5 bases, there was a span of 14 bases. The CDR3 covers 15 residues. Germline V gives CDR1 SGHKS, CDR2 YYEKEE (reference sequence).

This clone was seen a handful of times. The chain is built from TRBV5-6 and TRBJ1-2; 8 nucleotides line up with TRBD1. With 5 bases clipped from V and 8 bases from J, the junction kept 14 bases outside the gene matches. CDR3 size: 15 residues. In germline, CDR1 is SGHDT, CDR2 YYEEEE. This CDR3 is CASRRDGGQGGGYTF. The DNA of the CDR3 is TGTGCCAGCAGACGTGACGGAGGACAGGGAGGCGGCTACACCTTC.

The chain has TRBV7-2 and TRBJ1-5; D ambiguous. Deletions cut 2 bases from V and 5 bases from J, with 7 bases between. The CDR3 loop spans 13 amino acids. Germline loops: CDR1 SGHTA, CDR2 FQGNSA. The CDR3 sequence: CASSLTSHQPQHF. The DNA of the CDR3 is TGTGCCAGCAGCTTAACCAGTCATCAGCCCCAGCATTTT.

In its sample, this clone was seen a few times. This sequence joins TRBV6-5 and TRBJ2-3; D might be TRBD2 (6 bases). The germline CDR1 and CDR2 sequences are MNHEY and SVGAGI. V gave up 2 bases and J gave up 2 bases, with 11 bases separating them. The CDR3 is made up of 15 amino acids. Here the CDR3 reads CASSYGGINTDTQYF. CDR3 sequence (DNA): TGTGCCAGCAGTTACGGGGGGATAAACACAGATACGCAGTATTTT.

The chain combines TRBV5-1 with TRBJ2-1; D is possibly TRBD2 (6 bases). V shed 4 bases and J shed 9 bases, with 20 bases lying between them. CDR3 length: 15 residues. Per germline, CDR1 SGHRS and CDR2 YFSETQ. CDR3 residues: CASSARGPGEGEQFF. The CDR3 DNA sequence: TGCGCCAGCAGCGCGAGGGGACCGGGGGAAGGTGAGCAGTTCTTC. The full variable domain, its missing parts supplied by reference TRBV5-1 and TRBJ2-1, is KAGVTQTPRYLIKTRGQQVTLSCSPISGHRSVSWYQQTPGQGLQFLFEYFSETQRNKGNFPGRFSGRQFSNSRSEMNVSTLELGDSALYLCASSARGPGEGEQFFGPGTRLTVL.

In its sample, this clone was seen a few times. V gene TRBV10-3 combines with J gene TRBJ1-2; no firm D call. From germline, CDR1 is ENHRY and CDR2 SYGVKD. V gave up 2 bases and J gave up 0 bases, with 4 bases separating them. This CDR3 contains 13 residues. CDR3 region: CAISEGANYGYTF. The DNA of the CDR3 is TGTGCCATCAGTGAGGGCGCTAACTATGGCTACACCTTC.

The rearrangement joins TRBV14 to TRBJ2-3, with 8 bases aligning to TRBD1. This CDR3 spans 15 amino acids. V lost 4 bases and J lost 3; bases outside the gene matches: 6. Germline V gene lookup returns CDR1 SGHDN and CDR2 FVKESK. The CDR3 sequence is CASSRGTGWTDTQYF. The CDR3 DNA is TGTGCCAGCAGCCGGGGGACAGGCTGGACAGATACGCAGTATTTT.

The chain has TRBV19 and TRBJ1-6; unclear D gene. Germline CDR1 reads LNHDA; CDR2 reads SQIVND (reference sequence). V lost 7 bases and J 8 bases, leaving 15 bases between the germline ends. This CDR3 has 14 residues. The CDR3 nucleotides are TGTGCCAGTACCCTCTCGGACTGGGATTCACCCCTCCACTTT. Its translation is CASTLSDWDSPLHF.

This clone turned up a few times. The gene calls are TRBV2 and TRBJ1-2; D gene uncertain. The CDR3 consists of 14 residues. Germline V lookup: CDR1 SNHLY, CDR2 FYNNEI. V lost 8 bases, J lost 0 bases, and 13 bases lay in between. The CDR3 bases are TGTGCCAGCGGTCGGACGGGAGCTAACTATGGCTACACCTTC. Translating it yields CASGRTGANYGYTF.

This clone occurred a few times. The rearrangement uses TRBV29-1 and TRBJ1-5; D possibly corresponds to TRBD1 (5 bases). Per the germline V gene, CDR1 is SQVTM and CDR2 is ANQGSEA. The CDR3 runs 13 residues. V shed 5 bases and J shed 2 bases, with 10 bases lying between them. The DNA for the CDR3 is TGCAGCGTTCGGGAAGGGGGCAATCAGCCCCAGCATTTT. It translates to CSVREGGNQPQHF.

This clone was counted between two and nine times. V and J are TRBV4-1 and TRBJ1-1; unclear D gene. This CDR3 region has 14 residues. With 0 bases removed from V and 1 base from J, the gap between germline ends came to 6 bases. Germline values: CDR1 MGHRA, CDR2 YSYEKL. DNA of the CDR3: TGCGCCAGCAGCCAAGATGGAGCGAACACTGAAGCTTTCTTT. Its protein is CASSQDGANTEAFF.

The chain employs TRBV6-5 and TRBJ1-6; D not certain. Germline V gene sequence: CDR1 MNHEY, CDR2 SVGAGI. V lost 2 bases to trimming and J lost 9 bases, with 8 bases between them. This CDR3 is 13 amino acids long. CDR3 sequence (DNA): TGTGCCAGCAGTTACGAGGTCGGTTCACCCCTCCACTTT. It yields the protein CASSYEVGSPLHF.

This clone came up a few times. A junction boundary mismatches the germline segment, possibly from a read error. This chain connects TRBV7-9 to TRBJ1-2; 7 bases line up with TRBD1. CDR3 length equals 13 residues. CDR1 SEHNR and CDR2 FQNEAQ come from the germline V gene (reference sequence). The CDR3 here is CASSLGSETGLLF. The CDR3 DNA sequence: TGTGCCAGCAGCTTAGGATCGGAGACAGGGCTCTTGTTC.

About this clone: At one end, the junction sequence differs from germline, possibly due to a read error. The rearrangement links TRBV6-5 to TRBJ1-1; possibly TRBD1 for D (6 bases). CDR3 length: 14 amino acids. The germline V gene encodes CDR1 MNHEY and CDR2 SVGAGI. The chain's CDR3 is CASNSPSGGPRGVF. The CDR3 nucleotides read TGTGCCAGCAACTCTCCGTCAGGCGGCCCCAGGGGAGTCTTT.

The chain carries TRBV7-9 and TRBJ1-5; TRBD1 matches 8 bases. The junction had 8 bases not matched to a gene; V was cut back by 5 bases and J by 2 bases. This CDR3 contains 16 residues. Germline V gives CDR1 SEHNR, CDR2 FQNEAQ (reference sequence). The CDR3 DNA reads TGTGCCAGCAGCCAATGGCAGGGGGCGGGCAATCAGCCCCAGCATTTT. Translation: CASSQWQGAGNQPQHF.

The rearrangement links TRBV6-6 to TRBJ1-3; no reliable D call. The V end was cut by 8 bases, the J end by 4 bases, with 15 bases between. Germline lookup yields CDR1 MNHNY and CDR2 SVGAGI (reference sequence). This CDR3 comprises 14 residues. The CDR3 region is CASWFDSSGNTIYF. CDR3 nucleotides: TGTGCCAGCTGGTTTGATAGCTCCGGAAACACCATATATTTT.

The chain links TRBV9 to TRBJ1-4; 7 bases are a match to TRBD1. The CDR3 runs to 15 residues. V gave up 3 bases and J gave up 4 bases; unmatched junction bases: 6. The germline gives CDR1 SGDLS, CDR2 YYNGEE. Written as DNA, the CDR3 is TGTGCCAGCAGCGAGGCGACAGGGATTAATGAAAAACTGTTTTTT. Translated: CASSEATGINEKLFF.

This clone was seen just once. The rearrangement uses TRBV7-9 and TRBJ1-1; D gene uncertain. Germline V gene lookup returns CDR1 SEHNR and CDR2 FQNEAQ (reference sequence). This CDR3 contains 14 residues. V was shortened by 5 bases and J by 1 base, with 11 bases between the two germline ends. This CDR3 reads CASSTDSSNTEAFF. Written as DNA, the CDR3 is TGTGCCAGCAGCACGGACTCATCGAACACTGAAGCTTTCTTT.

The chain combines TRBV25-1 with TRBJ1-1; D perhaps matches TRBD1 (6 bases). The CDR3 totals 12 residues. Germline V gene lookup returns CDR1 MGHDK and CDR2 SYGVNS. V dropped 6 bases and J dropped 6 bases, with 11 bases sitting between them. Here the CDR3 DNA reads TGTGCCAGCAGACAGGGACGAGCTGAAGCTTTCTTT. It encodes CASRQGRAEAFF.

The gene calls are TRBV6-1 and TRBJ1-1; 7 positions agree with TRBD1. Germline V gene lookup returns CDR1 MNHNS and CDR2 SASEGT. V lost 6 bases and J lost 4; bases outside the gene matches: 8. The CDR3 is made up of 14 amino acids. The CDR3 bases are TGTGCCAGCAGGGCCCAACAGGGGTCCACTGAAGCTTTCTTT. Protein product: CASRAQQGSTEAFF.